This TCR beta chain was sequenced in a study of T cell repertoires in cytomegalovirus infection. The overall study: CMV infection and matching HLA type were both indicated by public TCR beta signatures.

TCRdb analysed the reads with MiXCR anew, one entry per CDR3 protein. This sample carries fewer than 350,000 distinct CDR3 sequences, under 20% of them seen once, and the ten largest clones take around 12%. The length of the CDR3 is 16 residues. The V segment lost 6 bases and the J segment 2 bases; nucleotides outside the gene matches: 10. CDR1 is LNHNV and CDR2 is YYDKDF in the germline V gene (reference sequence). This clonotype showed up many times. V gene TRBV15 combines with J gene TRBJ2-7, with 10 bases that match TRBD1. The source is a human donor in good health (CMV status not recorded). Some clones in this sample may be carry-over from other donors' samples. Sequencing input: PBMCs. The CDR3 coding sequence is TGTGCCACCAGTAGGGACAGGGGTTTCATGGCCTACGAGCAGTACTTC. Its protein is CATSRDRGFMAYEQYF.